This record concerns one TCR beta chain sequence. This record comes from a study of blood T cell repertoires in COVID-19. Study details: Acute and convalescent COVID-19 samples came from the United States, Italy and Spain. In each case, the material was cDNA or gDNA derived from T cells, B-cell-depleted T cells, or PBMCs.

CDR1 is LNHDA, CDR2 SQIVND, per germline (reference sequence). This CDR3 contains 17 residues. V lost 4 bases to trimming and J lost 6 bases; unmatched junction nucleotides: 14. Some clones are missing from TCRdb's copy, which holds only in-frame ones; the method was immunoSEQ multiplex PCR. The sample yields fewer than 90,000 clones, roughly 85% seen once. V is TRBV19 and J is TRBJ1-5; 8 bases are a match to TRBD1. This receptor was identified in a young man with acute or convalescent COVID-19. What was sequenced was peripheral blood. The CDR3 bases are TGTGCCAGTAGTACGATCGACAGGGGACAGCACGGTCAGCCCCAGCATTTT. Translating gives CASSTIDRGQHGQPQHF.